This TCR beta chain was retrieved from a study of Ad26.COV2.S vaccination and SARS-CoV-2 variants. Findings and limits, study-wide: Substantial response breadth was reportedly seen for spike-specific CD8+ and CD4+ T cells after vaccination.

Treatment defined: around 19 received Ad26.COV2.S at low or high dose, single or two shots; about 5 received placebo; per-sample allocation not given. Specimen acquisition occurred on day 63 following the initial vaccine or placebo injection. Sequenced by immunoSEQ multiplex PCR; TCRdb stores in-frame clones only, minus some. Of some 300,000 clones detected, roughly 84% appear once; the ten largest clones hold 1.9%. To note about this clone: Antigen: not known.

The CDR3 runs to 16 residues. CDR1 is SNHLY, CDR2 FYNNEI, per germline. V gave up 4 bases and J gave up 0 bases, with 13 bases separating them. The receptor was isolated from a person between 18 and 60 years old who received the Ad26.COV2.S COVID-19 vaccine or a placebo. This sequence joins TRBV2 and TRBJ1-3; a weak D match, TRBD1 (5 bases). The material sequenced was peripheral blood, taken in a trial of Ad26.COV2.S vaccine versus placebo. The CDR3 is CASSVGRASSGNTIYF. The CDR3 bases are TGTGCCAGCAGTGTTGGCAGGGCAAGCTCTGGAAACACCATATATTTT.